This record covers a single T cell receptor (beta chain). Its antigen remains unidentified. Base qualities were left out, and no much larger clone turns up one base away. The data stem from a study of beta chain features in type 1 diabetes (dated by TCRdb to 2016 to 2019). About the investigation overall: No differences in mean age, gender distribution, total cell number or subset yield were found between patients and healthy donors. A total of just under 110,000,000 sorted cells were examined across all samples, and RNA yield correlated strongly with the number of cells per subset. In the study, TCRB repertoires of sorted circulating CD4+ T cell subsets from recently diagnosed type 1 diabetes patients were compared with those of matched healthy donors. Regulatory and stem cell-like memory subsets were obtained from only 8 patients and about 8 healthy donors, while naive and central memory subsets were obtained from all 28 donors. Findings and caveats that apply to the study as a whole: Sequencing cDNA rather than genomic DNA could over-represent highly expressing activated cells, although activation and CD3 levels did not differ between groups. Type 1 diabetes patients showed a moderate but significant shortening of TCRB CDR3 length in all four CD4+ subsets. Naive, central memory and regulatory TCRB repertoires appeared to be more similar among patients than among healthy donors. Shorter templates might be favored by PCR, yet because patient and control samples were amplified and corrected together, any such skew would affect both groups equally. Because the HLA sub-analyses included only small numbers of individuals, any influence of HLA type on TCRB rearrangement was left unresolved. At VDJ recombination sites, type 1 diabetes patients had fewer insertions and more deleted nucleotides, which implies abnormalities in thymic rearrangement.

A single peripheral blood draw of about 120 mL on average was collected from each donor into heparinised tubes. A BD FACSAria II and a panel including CD45RO, CCR7, CD25, CD127, CD95 and CD27 were used to sort naive, central memory, regulatory and stem cell-like memory CD4+ T cells. All sorted populations exceeded 98% purity. PBMCs were separated immediately by Lymphoprep density gradient centrifugation and were stained directly, without being cultured. Samples were stained and sorted in pairs, with one healthy donor and one patient per experiment, so that batch effects were minimized. From the germline V gene, CDR1 is KGHSH and CDR2 is LQKENI. There are 15 amino acids in the CDR3, from cysteine to valine inclusive. Left in the record is the CDR3 DNA by itself, 45 bases read in frame from the first base. V is reduced by 4 bases and J by 2 bases, leaving a spacing of 15 bases between them. The High Capacity cDNA Reverse Transcription Kit was used to reverse transcribe all of the isolated RNA, meaning that expressed TCRB transcripts were what got sequenced. Naive, central memory and regulatory T cell samples underwent deep immunoSEQ sequencing, averaging around 4 million total reads per sample. Sorted cells were lysed in RLT buffer, and RNA was extracted using DNase-treated RNeasy Micro or Mini kits according to cell number. To prevent cross-contamination, every cell subset was processed on its own, while patient and healthy donor samples were processed together. TCRB sequences were amplified from cDNA with the immunoSEQ multiplex PCR, producing 87-bp fragments spanning the CDR3 region. Amplicons were sequenced on the Illumina HiSeq platform. The original pipeline was this. PCR bias was corrected computationally using synthetic template baselines, and reads within Hamming distance 2 were collapsed, with unmergeable singletons discarded. Reads were aligned against IMGT so that V, D and J genes, CDR3 length and insertions or deletions at six rearrangement sites could be assigned. Clonotype counts were normalized to sorted cell number within each subset before computing true diversity and Gini coefficients with the tcR R package. The overlap coefficient, calculated on TCRB nucleotide sequences, was used to quantify repertoire sharing. Out-of-frame TCRB sequences from naive cells were analyzed to stand in for the pre-selection repertoire. TCRdb re-hosts the immuneACCESS table, in-frame sequences only. Its copies lack some clones; in the studies checked, an unresolved V gene accounts for under half of them, and the cause for the rest is not known. V, J and clone size reflect that table, while D and trimming were determined from the DNA. The sample table records 390,000 or so clones; 14% of these occur just once. In total, the top ten clones hold less than 0.04% of the sample.

The material sequenced was naive CD4+ T cells from blood. This specimen's cell subset or site label, interpreted: true naive CD4+ T cells. This sequence uses TRBV18 and TRBJ2-7; TRBD2 could be the D gene, as 6 bases match. The receptor comes from a man aged 30 to 39 in good health. The CDR3 reads CASSHYPGAAYEQYV. The nucleotide sequence reads as follows: TGTGCCAGCTCACATTATCCGGGAGCCGCCTACGAGCAGTACGTC.